The 8 T cell receptor beta chains presented below share a single source sample, sequenced in a study of immune evolution from preneoplasia to lung adenocarcinoma. Sequenced by immunoSEQ multiplex PCR; TCRdb stores in-frame clones only, minus some. The sample shows about 9,000 clones, 80% to 90% of them seen only once. What was sequenced was FFPE minimally invasive lung adenocarcinoma tissue. The receptors derive from a person in their 70s with lung adenocarcinoma.

The chain is built from TRBV11-1 and TRBJ2-7, with no clear D. The CDR3 is 11 amino acids. Trimming removed 5 bases at V and 3 bases at J, with 5 bases between. Germline loops: CDR1 SGHAT, CDR2 FQDESV (reference sequence). The CDR3 region has the DNA TGTGCCAGCAGCCTCCACTACGAGCAGTACTTC. Translated: CASSLHYEQYF.

By share, this clone counts as medium-sized. The V and J genes are TRBV29-1 and TRBJ2-3; 9 nucleotides line up with TRBD1. This CDR3 contains 12 residues. The V gene end was trimmed by 8 bases and the J gene end by 3 bases; junction bases not matched to a gene: 3. CDR1 and CDR2 from the germline V gene are SQVTM and ANQGSEA. The CDR3 loop reads CSSGQGTDTQYF. The CDR3 region has the DNA TGCAGCTCCGGACAGGGGACAGATACGCAGTATTTT.

V usage is TRBV5-1 and J usage is TRBJ1-2; 8 bases line up with TRBD1. Trimming cost V 4 bases and J 8 bases; bases outside gene matches: 16. Germline CDR1 reads SGHRS; CDR2 reads YFSETQ. The CDR3 has 16 residues. The CDR3 nucleotides read TGCGCCAGCAGCCCCCAGGGCCAGGGGGCTTTCCGCGGCTACACCTTC. Protein: CASSPQGQGAFRGYTF.

The V gene is TRBV5-1, the J gene TRBJ1-2; D is unresolved. Trimming shortened V by 0 bases and J by 8 bases, and 8 bases separated the two germline ends. This CDR3 is 12 amino acids long. From germline, CDR1 is SGHRS and CDR2 YFSETQ. CDR3 nucleotides: TGCGCCAGCAGCTTGGTTGGGGAGGGCTACACCTTC. It translates to CASSLVGEGYTF.

This clone has just one count. This chain links TRBV7-2 with TRBJ2-3; D is perhaps TRBD2 (5 bases). The germline CDR1 and CDR2 sequences are SGHTA and FQGNSA. The CDR3 sequence is 16 residues long. V lost 5 bases and J 6 bases, leaving 21 bases between the germline ends. CDR3 sequence: CASSPGLAGGMDTQYF. CDR3 DNA sequence: TGTGCCAGCAGCCCCGGGCTAGCAGGTGGTATGGATACGCAGTATTTT.

The rearrangement joins TRBV11-2 to TRBJ2-3; 7 bases are a match to TRBD2. Germline V gene lookup returns CDR1 SGHAT and CDR2 FQNNGV. This CDR3 region has 15 residues. Losses at the gene ends were 5 bases for V and 2 bases for J; bases not matched to a gene: 7. The CDR3 sequence is CASSPRGLFTDTQYF. The CDR3 DNA reads TGTGCCAGCAGCCCCCGGGGACTATTCACAGATACGCAGTATTTT. Looking up the rest from reference TRBV11-2 and TRBJ2-3 gives the full variable domain: EAGVAQSPRYKIIEKRQSVAFWCNPISGHATLYWYQQILGQGPKLLIQFQNNGVVDDSQLPKDRFSAERLKGVDSTLKIQPAKLEDSAVYLCASSPRGLFTDTQYFGPGTRLTVL.

V usage is TRBV6-5 and J usage is TRBJ2-7, with TRBD1 matching 10 bases. V gave up 5 bases and J gave up 3 bases; unmatched junction bases: 7. CDR1 MNHEY and CDR2 SVGAGI come from the germline V gene. The CDR3 sequence is 15 residues long. CDR3 residues: CASSRRDRGNYEQYF. The CDR3 coding sequence is TGTGCCAGCAGTAGACGGGACAGGGGAAACTACGAGCAGTACTTC.

This chain joins TRBV6-6 and TRBJ2-2, with D tentatively TRBD2 (7 bases). This CDR3 has 14 residues. The V gene lost 2 bases and the J gene lost 8 bases, with 12 bases spanning the gap. Germline-derived CDR1 and CDR2 are MNHNY and SVGAGI (reference sequence). CDR3 loop: CASSYAGAGGELFF. DNA for the CDR3: TGTGCCAGCAGTTACGCGGGGGCGGGTGGGGAGCTGTTTTTT.